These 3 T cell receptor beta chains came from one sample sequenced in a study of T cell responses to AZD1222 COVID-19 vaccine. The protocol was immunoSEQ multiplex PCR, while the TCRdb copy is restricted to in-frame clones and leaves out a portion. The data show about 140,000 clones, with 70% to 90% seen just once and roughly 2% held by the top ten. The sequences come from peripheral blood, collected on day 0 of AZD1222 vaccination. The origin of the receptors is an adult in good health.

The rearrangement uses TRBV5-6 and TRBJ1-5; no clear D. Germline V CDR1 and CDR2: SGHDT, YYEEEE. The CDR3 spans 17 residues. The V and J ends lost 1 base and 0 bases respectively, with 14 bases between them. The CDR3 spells CASSLLSGFLSNQPQHF. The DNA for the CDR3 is TGTGCCAGCAGCTTGCTTTCGGGGTTCCTTAGCAATCAGCCCCAGCATTTT.

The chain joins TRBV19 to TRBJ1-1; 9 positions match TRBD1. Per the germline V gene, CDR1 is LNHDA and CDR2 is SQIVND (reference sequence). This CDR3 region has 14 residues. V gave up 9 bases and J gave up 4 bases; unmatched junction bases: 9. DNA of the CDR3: TGTGCCAGCCGCTGGACAGGGGAAAGCACTGAAGCTTTCTTT. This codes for CASRWTGESTEAFF.

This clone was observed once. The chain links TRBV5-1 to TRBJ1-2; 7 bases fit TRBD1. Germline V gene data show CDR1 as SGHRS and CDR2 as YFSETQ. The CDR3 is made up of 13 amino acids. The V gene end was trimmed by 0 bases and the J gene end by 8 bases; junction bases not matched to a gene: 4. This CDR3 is CASSLGQGRGYTF. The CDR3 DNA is TGCGCCAGCAGCTTGGGACAGGGACGAGGCTACACCTTC.